The present T cell receptor (beta chain) was sequenced within a study of T cell repertoires in cytomegalovirus infection. The wider study: Recently described HLA-C-restricted plus well-studied HLA-B-restricted CMV epitopes were used. Public TCR beta signature analysis indicated the presence of both CMV infection and matching HLA type. Notes on the study in general: HLA-C-restricted CMV clonotypes gave the most frequent clonotype in two of eight donors. The study identified carriers of CMV plus the relevant HLA from cumulative public TCR beta family frequency.

Using its own MiXCR run on the reads, TCRdb lists one record per CDR3 protein. The sample shows fewer than 1,000,000 distinct CDR3 sequences, roughly 30% of them seen only once. To note about this clonotype: The antigen is undetermined.

After removal of 6 bases from V and 3 bases from J, the junction contained 6 bases not matched to a gene. The V gene's germline CDR1 is ENHRY and CDR2 SYGVKD. CDR3 length: 16 amino acids. V usage is TRBV10-3 and J usage is TRBJ2-1, with TRBD2 identical over 12 bases. The sequencing here drew on cultured CD8+ T cells from PBMCs, taken from culture after CMV antigen stimulation. This TCR derives from a human donor in good health (CMV status not recorded). Some clones in this sample may be carry-over from other donors' samples. CDR3 in DNA: TGTGCCATCAGGAAGACTAGCGGGGGAATCTACAATGAGCAGTTCTTC. It codes for CAIRKTSGGIYNEQFF.